This TCR beta chain was identified in a study of T-cell memory formation after mild COVID-19. Study summary: The study found TCR clusters largely donor specific.

cDNA libraries for TCR alpha and TCR beta, carrying sample barcodes and UMIs, came from 5'RACE with constant-segment primers. TCRdb fed the 5' RACE reads into MiXCR, producing one record per CDR3 protein. Altogether around 340,000 distinct CDR3 sequences are present, over 10% being singletons, with the ten largest covering about a fifth. Study observations and caveats: Day 15 to 85 contracting clones showed balanced CD4/CD8; day 15 to 37 expanders favored CD4+. Within pre-infection memory, some responding clones were found, suggesting cross-reactive memory joined.

Concerning this clonotype: Its specificity is unknown.

V lost 7 bases to trimming and J lost 7 bases, with 10 bases between them. The CDR3 is 11 residues long. From germline, CDR1 is SNHLY and CDR2 FYNNEI. The chain joins TRBV2 to TRBJ1-2; no clear D. Sequenced material: PBMCs or a T cell subset sorted from them (not recorded which). This sequence originates from a man younger than 30 who had mild COVID-19 (a few samples of this study predate the infection). Cell type and time point are not known. Here the CDR3 DNA reads TGTGCCAGCACGGGCAGTAGTGGCTACACCTTC. Translated, it gives CASTGSSGYTF.